The 24 T cell receptor beta chains below come from one sample, sequenced in a study of blood T cell repertoires in COVID-19. Using immunoSEQ multiplex PCR, the repertoire was profiled, and TCRdb retains in-frame clones only, with some absent. The profile shows 150,000 to 200,000 clones, about three quarters of them singletons. Sequenced: peripheral blood. These receptors came from a woman in her 50s with active or convalescent COVID-19.

The rearrangement joins TRBV5-6 to TRBJ2-7; 11 nucleotides line up with TRBD2. The J segment lost 2 bases and the V segment lost 6 bases, leaving 10 bases of the junction unmatched. The CDR3 consists of 16 residues. Germline values: CDR1 SGHDT, CDR2 YYEEEE. In DNA, the CDR3 is TGTGCCAGCAACCGGCTAGCGGGAGGTAAAGCCTACGAGCAGTACTTC. Its translation: CASNRLAGGKAYEQYF.

The chain joins TRBV19 to TRBJ2-5, with 9 bases identical to TRBD2. Losses at the gene ends were 5 bases for V and 5 bases for J; bases not matched to a gene: 3. This CDR3 comprises 13 residues. CDR1 and CDR2 from the germline V gene are LNHDA and SQIVND (reference sequence). CDR3 loop: CASSFGTSETQYF. The CDR3 DNA reads TGTGCCAGTAGTTTCGGGACTAGCGAGACCCAGTACTTC.

V gene TRBV5-6 combines with J gene TRBJ1-1; weak D call: TRBD1 (5 bases). The CDR3 covers 14 residues. Germline CDR1 and CDR2: SGHDT and YYEEEE. The germline V and J ends were trimmed by 0 bases and 1 base, with 7 bases remaining between them. The CDR3 loop reads CASSLVRENTEAFF. CDR3 nucleotide sequence: TGTGCCAGCAGCTTGGTCAGGGAGAACACTGAAGCTTTCTTT.

The chain has TRBV7-3 and TRBJ2-6, with 8 bases matching TRBD2. V gave up 0 bases and J gave up 0 bases; unmatched junction bases: 10. This CDR3 spans 20 amino acids. The germline V gene encodes CDR1 SGHTA and CDR2 FQGTGA. This CDR3 reads CASSLTPRGAGASGANVLTF. As DNA, the CDR3 is TGTGCCAGCAGCTTAACGCCGCGGGGGGCAGGGGCCTCTGGGGCCAACGTCCTGACTTTC.

CDR3: CASSPPAETQYF. The CDR3 DNA follows: TGTGCCAGCTCACCACCGGCAGAGACCCAGTACTTC. This sequence joins TRBV18 and TRBJ2-5; D not resolved. Germline V CDR1 and CDR2: KGHSH, LQKENI. Trimming took off 0 bases at V and 4 bases at J, with 3 bases between the two ends. The CDR3 is 12 residues long.

This clone was counted between two and nine times. V usage is TRBV10-3 and J usage is TRBJ2-7; D remains unclear. Trimming stripped 2 bases from V and 2 bases from J, with 7 bases between. This CDR3 region has 13 residues. Germline V gene lookup returns CDR1 ENHRY and CDR2 SYGVKD. The CDR3 nucleotides read TGTGCCATCAGTGAGAACAGAGCCTACGAGCAGTACTTC. Residues: CAISENRAYEQYF.

J is TRBJ2-6 and V is TRBV9; 9 positions match TRBD1. V lost 0 bases, J lost 2 bases, and 9 bases stayed unmatched. This CDR3 is 19 amino acids long. Looked up from germline, CDR1 is SGDLS and CDR2 is YYNGEE. The CDR3 loop reads CASSVASGTGTTGANVLTF. DNA of the CDR3: TGTGCCAGCAGCGTAGCCTCCGGGACAGGGACTACTGGGGCCAACGTCCTGACTTTC.

The chain is built from TRBV4-3 and TRBJ1-1, with D unclear. Looked up from germline, CDR1 is LGHNA and CDR2 is YSLEER. This CDR3 region has 13 residues. Trimming removed 1 base from V and 7 bases from J, with 10 bases in between. The CDR3 sequence: CASSQGRGSEAFF. CDR3 bases: TGCGCCAGCAGCCAAGGTCGAGGGAGTGAAGCTTTCTTT.

V is TRBV6-2 or TRBV6-3 and J is TRBJ2-1; 7 nucleotides match TRBD2. Germline V gene data show CDR1 as MNHEY and CDR2 as SVGEGT. V shed 6 bases, J shed 6 bases, and the junction held 11 bases outside the gene matches. The CDR3 has 15 residues. The CDR3 region has the DNA TGTGCCAGCAGCCCCCTGGGAGGGAGGGGCAATGAGCAGTTCTTC. Translated, it gives CASSPLGGRGNEQFF.

The chain links TRBV7-3 to TRBJ2-2; 8 bases agree with TRBD2. With 5 bases clipped from V and 3 bases from J, the junction kept 5 bases outside the gene matches. Germline V gene data show CDR1 as SGHTA and CDR2 as FQGTGA. This CDR3 has 15 amino acids. CDR3 sequence: CASSRSGSDTGELFF. CDR3 bases: TGTGCCAGCAGCCGCAGCGGGAGTGACACCGGGGAGCTGTTTTTT.

The chain uses TRBV21-1 and TRBJ2-2; the DNA was not compared with TRBD1, the D call given in the table. TRBV21-1 is shown as a pseudogene. The CDR3 spans 17 residues. CDR3 bases: TGTGCCAGCAGCAAAGCGCGGACGGGACAGCACACCGGGGAGCTGTTTTTT. As protein: CASSKARTGQHTGELFF.

Details on this clone: Mismatch with germline at one junction end may stem from a read error. This chain uses TRBV4-3 with TRBJ2-1, with 9 bases matching TRBD1. This CDR3 region has 19 residues. Germline CDR1 reads LGHNA; CDR2 reads YSLEER. The DNA of the CDR3 is TGCGCCGGCAGCCGGACCGGGACAGGGAGTTCTCGTGATCCCAATGAGCAGTTCTTC. Translated: CAGSRTGTGSSRDPNEQFF.

This chain uses TRBV3-1 (or the pseudogene TRBV3-2) with TRBJ2-7, with TRBD1 matching over 8 bases. V shed 2 bases, J shed 2 bases, and the junction held 5 bases outside the gene matches. The CDR3 has 15 amino acids. CDR1 LGHDT and CDR2 YNNKEL come from the germline V gene (reference sequence). The CDR3 DNA sequence: TGTGCCAGCAGCCAACCGGGACAGGTCCCCTACGAGCAGTACTTC. It is translated as CASSQPGQVPYEQYF.

The CDR3 sequence: CASSFRTGLSAFF. The CDR3 bases are TGTGCCAGCAGCTTCCGGACAGGTTTGAGTGCTTTCTTT. J is TRBJ1-1 and V is TRBV7-8; 7 bases line up with TRBD1. This CDR3 spans 13 amino acids. Looked up from germline, CDR1 is SGHVS and CDR2 is FQNEAQ. Trimming at V came to 3 bases and at J to 11 bases, leaving 9 bases not matched to a gene.

This rearrangement joins TRBV19 to TRBJ2-3; 7 bases match TRBD2. Germline V gene sequence: CDR1 LNHDA, CDR2 SQIVND (reference sequence). V lost 8 bases and J lost 3; bases outside the gene matches: 11. The CDR3 spans 15 residues. CDR3 bases: TGTGCCAGTCGGAGTGGGGGGGGAAGGACAGATACGCAGTATTTT. It is translated as CASRSGGGRTDTQYF.

The chain has TRBV30 and TRBJ2-2; D is perhaps TRBD1 (7 bases). The CDR3 spans 15 residues. Germline loops: CDR1 GTSNPN, CDR2 SVGIG (reference sequence). Trimming shortened V by 0 bases and J by 6 bases, and 14 bases separated the two germline ends. CDR3 nucleotide sequence: TGTGCCTGGAGTGTACGGGGGACAGCTCCCGGGGAGCTGTTTTTT. Encoded protein: CAWSVRGTAPGELFF.

The V and J genes are TRBV28 and TRBJ1-4, with a tentative D call TRBD1 (6 bases). The CDR3 covers 14 residues. Per germline, CDR1 MDHEN and CDR2 SYDVKM. The V and J ends lost 6 bases and 5 bases respectively, with 13 bases between them. The CDR3 coding sequence is TGTGCCAGCAGCAGGACAGCGACGAATGAAAAACTGTTTTTT. Its protein product is CASSRTATNEKLFF. The full variable domain, rest sourced from reference TRBV28 and TRBJ1-4, is DVKVTQSSRYLVKRTGEKVFLECVQDMDHENMFWYRQDPGLGLRLIYFSYDVKMKEKGDIPEGYSVSREKKERFSLILESASTNQTSMYLCASSRTATNEKLFFGSGTQLSVL.

CDR3: CASRPKLAGGYNEQFF. Written as DNA, the CDR3 is TGTGCCAGCAGACCTAAATTAGCGGGCGGTTACAATGAGCAGTTCTTC. The V and J genes are TRBV28 and TRBJ2-1; the match to TRBD2 covers 7 bases. There are 16 residues in the CDR3. The germline CDR1 and CDR2 sequences are MDHEN and SYDVKM. V shed 6 bases and J 4 bases; nucleotides not matched to a gene: 12.

The genes are TRBV7-3 and TRBJ1-1; 7 bases map to TRBD1. The germline CDR1 and CDR2 sequences are SGHTA and FQGTGA. The CDR3 spans 13 residues. Trimming at V came to 5 bases and at J to 6 bases, leaving 6 bases not matched to a gene. The CDR3 is CASSEGTAPEAFF. The CDR3 coding sequence is TGTGCCAGCAGCGAAGGGACAGCACCTGAAGCTTTCTTT.

This chain joins TRBV7-6 and TRBJ1-6; D gene ambiguous. This CDR3 spans 15 amino acids. The V gene lost 1 base and the J gene lost 0 bases, with 4 bases spanning the gap. Looked up from germline, CDR1 is SGHVS and CDR2 is FNYEAQ. The CDR3 bases are TGTGCCAGCAGCTTAGAGAGCTCCTATAATTCACCCCTCCACTTT. Its translation: CASSLESSYNSPLHF.

In DNA form, the CDR3 reads TGCAGCGTTGTACGGGGAGGGGACACTGAAGCTTTCTTT. It yields the protein CSVVRGGDTEAFF. The gene calls are TRBV29-1 and TRBJ1-1, with TRBD1 as a possible D gene (5 bases). V lost 4 bases to trimming and J lost 3 bases, with 12 bases between them. This CDR3 comprises 13 residues. Germline values: CDR1 SQVTM, CDR2 ANQGSEA.

This clone showed up just a few times. DNA of the CDR3: TGCGCCAGCAGCAGAACAGGGGGCCAACACAATGAGCAGTTCTTC. It translates to CASSRTGGQHNEQFF. This chain uses TRBV5-1 with TRBJ2-1; 9 bases align to TRBD1. The CDR3 totals 15 residues. The germline V gene encodes CDR1 SGHRS and CDR2 YFSETQ. V was pared by 4 bases and J by 5 bases, with 7 bases of the junction left unmatched.

This clone showed up just once. V usage is TRBV11-2 and J usage is TRBJ1-1, with D unresolved. The CDR3 sequence is 13 residues long. Trimming removed 6 bases at V and 0 bases at J, with 8 bases between. Germline loops: CDR1 SGHAT, CDR2 FQNNGV. CDR3 region: CASSFGLNTEAFF. The CDR3 nucleotides are TGTGCCAGCAGTTTCGGGTTGAACACTGAAGCTTTCTTT.

The genes are TRBV19 and TRBJ2-5, with D possibly matching TRBD1 (5 bases). CDR1 is LNHDA, CDR2 SQIVND, per germline (reference sequence). This CDR3 has 13 residues. Trimming removed 4 bases from V and 3 bases from J, with 9 bases in between. The CDR3 loop reads CASSSQGKETQYF. The CDR3 region has the DNA TGTGCCAGTAGTAGTCAGGGAAAAGAGACCCAGTACTTC.